These 5 T cell receptor beta chains came from one sample sequenced in a study of technical replicates of blood from a few donors. Clones were sequenced by immunoSEQ multiplex PCR, and TCRdb holds only the in-frame ones, with some missing. Of about 70,000 clones in the sample, roughly nine tenths were seen once. The sequenced material came from T cells isolated from PBMCs. These receptors all come from a human donor in good health.

This chain connects TRBV28 to TRBJ2-7; 7 bases are a match to TRBD2. CDR1 and CDR2 (germline): MDHEN, SYDVKM. The J segment lost 2 bases and the V segment lost 1 base, leaving 11 bases of the junction unmatched. The CDR3 has 17 residues. CDR3 nucleotides: TGTGCCAGCAGTTTATTCTCCGGGGCGGGAGAAACCTACGAGCAGTACTTC. Protein sequence: CASSLFSGAGETYEQYF.

J is TRBJ2-1 and V is TRBV19; 7 bases fit TRBD2. V lost 1 base to trimming and J lost 6 bases; unmatched junction nucleotides: 3. The CDR3 is 14 residues long. CDR1 is LNHDA and CDR2 is SQIVND in the germline V gene (reference sequence). CDR3 sequence reads: CASSIGGRGNEQFF. The CDR3 DNA sequence: TGTGCCAGTAGTATAGGGGGGAGGGGCAATGAGCAGTTCTTC.

The chain combines TRBV15 with TRBJ1-1; unclear D gene. Germline CDR1 and CDR2: LNHNV and YYDKDF (reference sequence). V was cut by 0 bases and J by 2 bases, with 7 bases left in between. The CDR3 sequence is 14 residues long. The CDR3 spells CATSRDRHNTEAFF. CDR3 in DNA: TGTGCCACCAGCAGAGACAGGCATAACACTGAAGCTTTCTTT.

J is TRBJ2-1 and V is TRBV4-1; D call uncertain. The ends were cut back, 0 bases at V and 2 bases at J, with 8 bases in the middle. There are 15 residues in the CDR3. CDR1 MGHRA and CDR2 YSYEKL come from the germline V gene. The CDR3, as DNA: TGCGCCAGCAGCCAAGAATGGCGGACCTACAATGAGCAGTTCTTC. Protein product: CASSQEWRTYNEQFF.

The chain recombines TRBV28 with TRBJ2-7, with 8 nucleotides matching TRBD1. CDR1 MDHEN and CDR2 SYDVKM come from the germline V gene. V trimming: 6 bases; J trimming: 4 bases; junction bases outside the gene matches: 8. This CDR3 has 14 amino acids. The CDR3 DNA follows: TGTGCCAGCAGAACAGACAGGGGTCCGTACGAGCAGTACTTC. As protein: CASRTDRGPYEQYF.